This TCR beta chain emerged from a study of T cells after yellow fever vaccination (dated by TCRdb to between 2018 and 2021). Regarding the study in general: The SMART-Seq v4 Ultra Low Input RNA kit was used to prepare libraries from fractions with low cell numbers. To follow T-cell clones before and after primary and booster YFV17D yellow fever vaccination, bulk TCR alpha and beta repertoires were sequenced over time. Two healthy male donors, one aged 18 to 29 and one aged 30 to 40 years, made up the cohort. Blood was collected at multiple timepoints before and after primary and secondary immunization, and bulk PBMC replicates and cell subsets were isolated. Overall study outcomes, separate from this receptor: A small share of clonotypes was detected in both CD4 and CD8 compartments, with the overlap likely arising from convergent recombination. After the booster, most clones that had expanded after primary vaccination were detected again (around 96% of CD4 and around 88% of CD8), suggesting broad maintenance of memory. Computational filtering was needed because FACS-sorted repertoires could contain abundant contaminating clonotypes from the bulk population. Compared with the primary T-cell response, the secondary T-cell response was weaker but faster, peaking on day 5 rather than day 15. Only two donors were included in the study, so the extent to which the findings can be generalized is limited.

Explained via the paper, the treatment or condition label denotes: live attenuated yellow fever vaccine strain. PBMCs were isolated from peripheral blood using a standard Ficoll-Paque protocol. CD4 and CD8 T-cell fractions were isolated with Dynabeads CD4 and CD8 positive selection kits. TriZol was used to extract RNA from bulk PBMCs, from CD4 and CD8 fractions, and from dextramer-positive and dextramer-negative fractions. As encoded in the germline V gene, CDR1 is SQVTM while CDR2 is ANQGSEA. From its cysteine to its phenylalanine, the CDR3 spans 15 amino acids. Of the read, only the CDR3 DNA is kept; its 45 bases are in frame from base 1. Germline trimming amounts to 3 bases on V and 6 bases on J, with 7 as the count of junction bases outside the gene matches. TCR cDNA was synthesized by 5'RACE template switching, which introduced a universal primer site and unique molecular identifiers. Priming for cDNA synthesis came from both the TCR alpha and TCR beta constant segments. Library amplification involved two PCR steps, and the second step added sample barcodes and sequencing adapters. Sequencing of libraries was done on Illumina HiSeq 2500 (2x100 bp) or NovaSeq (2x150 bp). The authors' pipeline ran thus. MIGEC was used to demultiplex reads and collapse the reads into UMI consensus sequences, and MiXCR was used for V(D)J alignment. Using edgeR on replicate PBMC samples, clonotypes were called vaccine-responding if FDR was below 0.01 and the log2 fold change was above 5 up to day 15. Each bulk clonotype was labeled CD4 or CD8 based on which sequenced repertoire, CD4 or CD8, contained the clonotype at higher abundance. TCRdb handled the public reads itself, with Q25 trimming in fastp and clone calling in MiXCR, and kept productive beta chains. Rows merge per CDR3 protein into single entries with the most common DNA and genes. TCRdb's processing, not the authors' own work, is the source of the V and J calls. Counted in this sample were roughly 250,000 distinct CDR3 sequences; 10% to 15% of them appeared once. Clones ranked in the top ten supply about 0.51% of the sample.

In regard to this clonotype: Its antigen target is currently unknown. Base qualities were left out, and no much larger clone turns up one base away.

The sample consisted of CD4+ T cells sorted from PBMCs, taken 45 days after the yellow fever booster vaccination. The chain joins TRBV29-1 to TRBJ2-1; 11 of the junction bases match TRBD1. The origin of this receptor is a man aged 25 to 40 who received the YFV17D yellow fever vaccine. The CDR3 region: CSVDRRDRGVNEQFF. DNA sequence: TGCAGCGTTGATAGACGGGACAGGGGGGTCAATGAGCAGTTCTTC.